This T cell receptor (beta chain) was retrieved from a study of shared clonotypes between healthy human individuals. Trimming pared 3 bases from V and 3 bases from J, leaving 0 bases between. CDR1 LNHNV and CDR2 YYDKDF come from the germline V gene (reference sequence). The CDR3 has 11 amino acids. In regard to this clone: Its antigen is undetermined.

Only Caucasian adults living in Nashville, Tennessee made up the donor group. TCRdb's copy holds only in-frame clones and misses some; the assay was immunoSEQ multiplex PCR. The repertoire includes around 700,000 clones, around 72% of them detected once, and about 1.8% sits in the top ten. Study-level findings and limits: Blood was the sole source, and tissue repertoires probably differ. Sharing across several donors was seen in roughly 5% of naive CD4 clonotypes.

Sequencing was performed on memory CD4+ T cells sorted from blood. Subset given: CD45RA-negative fraction. The TCR was taken from a woman aged 30 to 39 in good health. The gene calls are TRBV15 and TRBJ2-1; D is uncertain. The CDR3 region has the DNA TGTGCCACCAGCAGCTACAATGAGCAGTTCTTC. It encodes CATSSYNEQFF.